These 3 T cell receptor beta chains originate from one sample sequenced in a study of blood T cell repertoires in COVID-19. Assay: immunoSEQ multiplex PCR; the TCRdb copy retains only in-frame clones and omits some. This table holds about 68,000 clones, 80% to 90% found once. The sequenced sample was peripheral blood. The receptor source for this set is a man in his fifties with active COVID-19.

V and J are TRBV28 and TRBJ2-7, with D possibly matching TRBD2 (6 bases). CDR1 is MDHEN and CDR2 is SYDVKM in the germline V gene. CDR3 size: 14 residues. Trimming cost V 4 bases and J 3 bases, with 13 bases left between them. CDR3 region: CASSSNWGVYEQYF. For the CDR3, the DNA is TGTGCCAGCAGTTCTAACTGGGGGGTCTACGAGCAGTACTTC.

This rearrangement joins TRBV4-2 to TRBJ2-7, with a weak D call TRBD1 (6 bases). CDR3 length: 16 amino acids. The germline CDR1 and CDR2 sequences are LGHNA and YNFKEQ. V was shortened by 0 bases and J by 0 bases, with 12 bases between the two germline ends. The CDR3: CASSQETGFSSYEQYF. CDR3 nucleotides: TGTGCCAGCAGCCAAGAGACAGGTTTTAGCTCCTACGAGCAGTACTTC.

The chain has TRBV3-1 (or the pseudogene TRBV3-2) and TRBJ1-1; no reliable D call. The CDR3 is made up of 13 amino acids. The V and J ends lost 4 bases and 4 bases respectively, with 10 bases between them. CDR1 and CDR2 from the germline V gene are LGHDT and YNNKEL (reference sequence). The CDR3 sequence is CASSPRGSTEAFF. The CDR3 nucleotides are TGTGCCAGCAGCCCCCGGGGAAGCACTGAAGCTTTCTTT.